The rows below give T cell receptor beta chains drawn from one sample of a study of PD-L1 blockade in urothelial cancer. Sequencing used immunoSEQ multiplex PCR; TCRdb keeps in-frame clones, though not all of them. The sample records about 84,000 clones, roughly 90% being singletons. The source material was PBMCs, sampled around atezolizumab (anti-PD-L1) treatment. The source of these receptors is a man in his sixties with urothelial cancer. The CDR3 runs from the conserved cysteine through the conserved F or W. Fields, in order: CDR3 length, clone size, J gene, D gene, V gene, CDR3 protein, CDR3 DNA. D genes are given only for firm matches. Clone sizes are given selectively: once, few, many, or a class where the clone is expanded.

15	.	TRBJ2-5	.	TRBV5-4	CASSLTSLYQETQYF	TGTGCCAGCAGCTTGACTAGCTTGTACCAAGAGACCCAGTACTTC
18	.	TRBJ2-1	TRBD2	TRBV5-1	CASSIAPSLAGDYNEQFF	TGCGCCAGCAGCATCGCCCCATCACTAGCGGGAGACTACAATGAGCAGTTCTTC
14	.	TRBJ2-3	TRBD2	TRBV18	CASSRTAGEDTQYF	TGTGCCAGCTCCAGGACTGCGGGAGAGGATACGCAGTATTTT
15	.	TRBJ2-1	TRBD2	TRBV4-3	CASSQDHAGAGGQFF	TGCGCCAGCAGCCAAGATCATGCAGGGGCGGGAGGGCAGTTCTTC
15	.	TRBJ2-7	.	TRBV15	CATSRGSGFSYEQYF	TGTGCCACCAGCAGGGGGAGTGGATTCTCCTACGAGCAGTACTTC
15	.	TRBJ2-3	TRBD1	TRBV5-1	CASSFRDRGPDTQYF	TGCGCCAGCAGCTTCCGGGACAGGGGGCCAGATACGCAGTATTTT
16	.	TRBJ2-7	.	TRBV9	CASSVAEGAGLYEQYF	TGTGCCAGCAGCGTAGCTGAGGGTGCGGGACTCTACGAGCAGTACTTC
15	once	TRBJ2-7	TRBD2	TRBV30	CASTSGGASTVKQYF	TGTGCCTCGACTAGCGGGGGGGCCTCTACGGTCAAGCAGTACTTC
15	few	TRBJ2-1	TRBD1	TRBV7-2	CASSLIGGAHNEQFF	TGTGCCAGCAGCTTAATAGGGGGCGCACACAATGAGCAGTTCTTC
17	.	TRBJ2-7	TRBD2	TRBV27	CASSPDGGREGSYEQYF	TGTGCCAGCAGTCCTGACGGGGGGCGGGAGGGCTCCTACGAGCAGTACTTC
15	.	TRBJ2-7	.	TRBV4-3	CASSQELQGSSEQYF	TGCGCCAGCAGCCAAGAATTACAGGGCAGTAGCGAGCAGTACTTC
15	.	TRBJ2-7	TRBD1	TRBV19	CASAPGTVGTYEQYF	TGTGCCAGTGCTCCCGGGACAGTGGGAACCTACGAGCAGTACTTC
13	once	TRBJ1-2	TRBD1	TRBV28	CASTLGDREGYTF	TGTGCCAGCACTCTAGGGGACAGAGAAGGCTACACCTTC
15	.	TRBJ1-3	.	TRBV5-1	CASSLSDSAGNTIYF	TGCGCCAGCAGCTTGTCGGACAGCGCTGGAAACACCATATATTTT
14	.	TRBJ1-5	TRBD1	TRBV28	CASSSGQGNQPQHF	TGTGCCAGCAGTTCGGGACAGGGTAATCAGCCCCAGCATTTT
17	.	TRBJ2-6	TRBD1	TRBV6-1	CASSEGTGGTGANVLTF	TGTGCCAGCAGTGAAGGGACAGGGGGCACTGGGGCCAACGTCCTGACTTTC
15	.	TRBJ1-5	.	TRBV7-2	CASSLTGNGNQPQHF	TGTGCCAGCAGCCTTACAGGGAACGGCAATCAGCCCCAGCATTTT
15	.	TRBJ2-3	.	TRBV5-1	CASSLARVSTDTQYF	TGCGCCAGCAGCTTGGCCCGAGTCAGCACAGATACGCAGTATTTT
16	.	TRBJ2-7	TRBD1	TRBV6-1	CASSEGTGRVYKEQYF	TGTGCCAGCAGTGAGGGGACAGGGAGAGTATATAAAGAGCAGTACTTC
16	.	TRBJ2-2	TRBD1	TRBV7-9	CASSSGTDINTGELFF	TGTGCCAGCAGCTCCGGGACAGATATTAACACCGGGGAGCTGTTTTTT
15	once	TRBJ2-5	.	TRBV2	CASLSDRADGETQYF	TGTGCCAGCCTCTCCGATCGAGCGGATGGGGAGACCCAGTACTTC
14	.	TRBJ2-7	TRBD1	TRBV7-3	CASSRRQGPYEQYF	TGTGCCAGCAGCCGCAGACAGGGTCCCTACGAGCAGTACTTC
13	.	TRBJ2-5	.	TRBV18	CASSLKYQETQYF	TGTGCCAGCTCGCTAAAGTACCAAGAGACCCAGTACTTC
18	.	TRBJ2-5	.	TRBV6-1	CASSEGLALIRQEETQYF	TGTGCCAGCAGTGAAGGGCTAGCCTTAATCCGCCAGGAAGAGACCCAGTACTTC
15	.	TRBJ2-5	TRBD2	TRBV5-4	CASSLTSGVEETQYF	TGTGCCAGCAGCTTGACAAGCGGGGTTGAAGAGACCCAGTACTTC
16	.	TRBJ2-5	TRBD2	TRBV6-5	CASSYSASGAGETQYF	TGTGCCAGCAGTTACTCGGCTAGCGGGGCAGGGGAGACCCAGTACTTC
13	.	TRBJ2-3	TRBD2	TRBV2	CAATSGRGDTQYF	TGTGCCGCGACTTCAGGGAGGGGAGATACGCAGTATTTT
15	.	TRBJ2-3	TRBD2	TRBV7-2	CASSLSTSGGNTQYF	TGTGCCAGCAGCTTATCTACTAGCGGGGGGAATACGCAGTATTTT
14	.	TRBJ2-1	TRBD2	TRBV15	CATSRDSGIGEQFF	TGTGCCACCAGCAGAGATAGCGGGATAGGTGAGCAGTTCTTC
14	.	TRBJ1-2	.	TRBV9	CASSSSSLYYGYTF	TGTGCCAGCAGCTCATCGAGTCTTTACTATGGCTACACCTTC
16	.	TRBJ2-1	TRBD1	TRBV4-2	CASSQSWGQHSNEQFF	TGTGCCAGCAGCCAGAGTTGGGGACAGCATTCCAATGAGCAGTTCTTC
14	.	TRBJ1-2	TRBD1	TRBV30	CAWSFSGQAGGYTF	TGTGCCTGGAGTTTCTCCGGACAGGCGGGCGGCTACACCTTC
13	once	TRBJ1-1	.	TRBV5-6	CASSWGDNTEAFF	TGTGCCAGCAGCTGGGGGGACAACACTGAAGCTTTCTTT
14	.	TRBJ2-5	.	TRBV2	CASSEERVQETQYF	TGTGCCAGCAGTGAAGAACGGGTACAAGAGACCCAGTACTTC
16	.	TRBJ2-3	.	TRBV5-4	CASSLAGSGGTDTQYF	TGTGCCAGCAGCTTGGCCGGGTCGGGGGGCACAGATACGCAGTATTTT
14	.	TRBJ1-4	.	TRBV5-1	CASSSEAGNEKLFF	TGCGCCAGCAGCTCGGAGGCGGGTAATGAAAAACTGTTTTTT
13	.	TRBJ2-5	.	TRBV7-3	CASSKQDKETQYF	TGTGCCAGCAGCAAACAGGACAAAGAGACCCAGTACTTC
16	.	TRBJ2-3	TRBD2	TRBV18	CASSTRTSGNPDTQYF	TGTGCCAGCTCGACCCGGACTAGCGGGAACCCAGATACGCAGTATTTT
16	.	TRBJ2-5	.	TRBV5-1	CASSPGGAANQETQYF	TGCGCCAGCAGCCCCGGAGGGGCAGCCAACCAAGAGACCCAGTACTTC
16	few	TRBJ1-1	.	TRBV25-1	CASSEYNPQARTEAFF	TGTGCCAGCAGTGAATATAACCCACAGGCTCGCACTGAAGCTTTCTTT
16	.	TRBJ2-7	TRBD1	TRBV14	CASSPRQGRDSDEQYF	TGTGCCAGCAGCCCCAGACAGGGAAGGGACAGCGACGAGCAGTACTTC
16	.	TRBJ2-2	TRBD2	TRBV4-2	CASSWGLAANTGELFF	TGTGCCAGCAGCTGGGGACTAGCGGCGAACACCGGGGAGCTGTTTTTT
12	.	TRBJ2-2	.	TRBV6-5	CAILAPTGELFF	TGTGCCATACTCGCCCCGACCGGGGAGCTGTTTTTT
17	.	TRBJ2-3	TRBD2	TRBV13	CASSLGLGGRGTDTQYF	TGTGCCAGCAGCTTAGGATTGGGCGGGAGGGGCACAGATACGCAGTATTTT
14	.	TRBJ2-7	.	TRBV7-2	CASSPRQVSYEQYF	TGTGCCAGCAGCCCCAGACAGGTCTCCTACGAGCAGTACTTC
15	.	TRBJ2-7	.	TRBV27	CASSLSEGGSYEQYF	TGTGCCAGCAGTCTAAGCGAAGGGGGATCCTACGAGCAGTACTTC
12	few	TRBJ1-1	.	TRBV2	CASSGGNTEAFF	TGTGCCAGCAGTGGCGGGAACACTGAAGCTTTCTTT
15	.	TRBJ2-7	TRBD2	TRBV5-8	CASTDGTSGRSYEYF	TGTGCCAGCACCGACGGAACTAGCGGGAGGAGCTACGAGTACTTC
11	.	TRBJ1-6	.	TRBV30	CAWSQPGPLHF	TGTGCCTGGAGTCAGCCCGGGCCCCTCCACTTT